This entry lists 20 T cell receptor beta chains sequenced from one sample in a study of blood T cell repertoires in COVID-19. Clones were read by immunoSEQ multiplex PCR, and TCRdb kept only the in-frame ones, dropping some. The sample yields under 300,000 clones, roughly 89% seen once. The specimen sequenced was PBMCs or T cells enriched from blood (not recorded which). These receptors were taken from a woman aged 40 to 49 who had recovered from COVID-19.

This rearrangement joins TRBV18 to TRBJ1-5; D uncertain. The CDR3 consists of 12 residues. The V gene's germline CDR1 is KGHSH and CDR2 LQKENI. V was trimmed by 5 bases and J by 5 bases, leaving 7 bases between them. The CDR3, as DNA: TGTGCCAGCTCAGAGGTGGATCAGCCCCAGCATTTT. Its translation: CASSEVDQPQHF.

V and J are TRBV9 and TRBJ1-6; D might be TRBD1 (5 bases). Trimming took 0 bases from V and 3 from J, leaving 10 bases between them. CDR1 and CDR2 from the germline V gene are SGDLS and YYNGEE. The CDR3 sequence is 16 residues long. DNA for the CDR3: TGTGCCAGCAGCGTAGATCGGGGGGACTATAATTCACCCCTCCACTTT. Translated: CASSVDRGDYNSPLHF.

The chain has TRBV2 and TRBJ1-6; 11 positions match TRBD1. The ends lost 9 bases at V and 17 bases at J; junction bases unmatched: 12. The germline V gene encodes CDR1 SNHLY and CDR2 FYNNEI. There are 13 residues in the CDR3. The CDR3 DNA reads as TGTGCCAGTCATGGGACAGGGGGGCAGAGGGTCCACTTT. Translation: CASHGTGGQRVHF.

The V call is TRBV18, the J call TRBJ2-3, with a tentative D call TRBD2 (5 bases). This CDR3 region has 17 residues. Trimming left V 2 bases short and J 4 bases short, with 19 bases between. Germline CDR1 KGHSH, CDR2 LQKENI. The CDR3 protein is CASSPSPSQDLADTQYF. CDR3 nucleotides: TGTGCCAGCTCACCAAGCCCAAGCCAGGACTTAGCAGATACGCAGTATTTT.

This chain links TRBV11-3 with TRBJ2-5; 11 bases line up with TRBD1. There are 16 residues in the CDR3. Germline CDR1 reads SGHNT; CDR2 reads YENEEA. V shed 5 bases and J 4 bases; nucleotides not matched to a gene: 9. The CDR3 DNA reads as TGTGCCAGCAGCCCTGGGACAGGGGGGTCTGGAGAGACCCAGTACTTC. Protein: CASSPGTGGSGETQYF.

The CDR3: CSVVRTSGAQGAQYF. DNA of the CDR3: TGCAGCGTCGTGAGGACTAGCGGGGCTCAGGGGGCCCAGTACTTC. The chain links TRBV29-1 to TRBJ2-5; 12 positions agree with TRBD2. The CDR3 length is 15 residues. V lost 6 bases and J lost 9; bases outside the gene matches: 14. CDR1 is SQVTM and CDR2 is ANQGSEA in the germline V gene. Full variable domain (remainder filled in from reference TRBV29-1 and TRBJ2-5): SAVISQKPSRDICQRGTSLTIQCQVDSQVTMMFWYRQQPGQSLTLIATANQGSEATYESGFVIDKFPISRPNLTFSTLTVSNMSPEDSSIYLCSVVRTSGAQGAQYFGPGTRLLVL.

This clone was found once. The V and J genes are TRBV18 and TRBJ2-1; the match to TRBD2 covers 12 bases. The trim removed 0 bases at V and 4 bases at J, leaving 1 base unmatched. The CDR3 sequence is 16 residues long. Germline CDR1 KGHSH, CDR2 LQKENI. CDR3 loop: CASSPPLAGGYNEQFF. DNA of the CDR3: TGTGCCAGCTCACCACCCCTAGCGGGGGGGTACAATGAGCAGTTCTTC.

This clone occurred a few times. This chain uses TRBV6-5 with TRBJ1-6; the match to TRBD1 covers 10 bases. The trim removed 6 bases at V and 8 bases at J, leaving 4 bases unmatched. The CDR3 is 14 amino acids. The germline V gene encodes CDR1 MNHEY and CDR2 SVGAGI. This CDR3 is CASRFGQGDSPLHF. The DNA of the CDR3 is TGTGCCAGCAGGTTCGGACAGGGGGATTCACCCCTCCACTTT.

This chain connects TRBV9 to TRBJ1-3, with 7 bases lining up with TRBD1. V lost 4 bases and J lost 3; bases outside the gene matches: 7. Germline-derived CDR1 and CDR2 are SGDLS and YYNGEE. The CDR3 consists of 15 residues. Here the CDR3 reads CASSYNTGVGNTIYF. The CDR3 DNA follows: TGTGCCAGCAGCTACAATACAGGGGTTGGAAACACCATATATTTT. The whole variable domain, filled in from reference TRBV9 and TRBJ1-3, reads DSGVTQTPKHLITATGQRVTLRCSPRSGDLSVYWYQQSLDQGLQFLIQYYNGEERAKGNILERFSAQQFPDLHSELNLSSLELGDSALYFCASSYNTGVGNTIYFGEGSWLTVV.

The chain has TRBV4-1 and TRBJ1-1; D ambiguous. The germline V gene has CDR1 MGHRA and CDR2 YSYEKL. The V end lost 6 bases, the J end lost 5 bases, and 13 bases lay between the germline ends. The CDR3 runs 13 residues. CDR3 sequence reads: CASRSVGMTEAFF. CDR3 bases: TGCGCCAGCAGGTCAGTCGGGATGACTGAAGCTTTCTTT.

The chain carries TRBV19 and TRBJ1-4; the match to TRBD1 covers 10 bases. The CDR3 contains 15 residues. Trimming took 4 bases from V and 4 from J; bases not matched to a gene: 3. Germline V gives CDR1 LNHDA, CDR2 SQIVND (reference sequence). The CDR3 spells CASSRGQGFNEKLFF. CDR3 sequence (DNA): TGTGCCAGTAGTAGGGGACAGGGGTTTAATGAAAAACTGTTTTTT. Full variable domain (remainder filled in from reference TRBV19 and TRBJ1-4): DGGITQSPKYLFRKEGQNVTLSCEQNLNHDAMYWYRQDPGQGLRLIYYSQIVNDFQKGDIAEGYSVSREKKESFPLTVTSAQKNPTAFYLCASSRGQGFNEKLFFGSGTQLSVL.

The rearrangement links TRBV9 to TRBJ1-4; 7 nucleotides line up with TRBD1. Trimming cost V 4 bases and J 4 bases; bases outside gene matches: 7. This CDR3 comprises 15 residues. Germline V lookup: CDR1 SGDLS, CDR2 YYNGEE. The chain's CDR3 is CASSRQGSDNEKLFF. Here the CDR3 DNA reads TGTGCCAGCAGCCGACAGGGTTCGGATAATGAAAAACTGTTTTTT.

The CDR3 DNA reads TGTGCCAGCAGCCGGCGGACTAGCGGAAACAATGAGCAGTTCTTC. Amino acids: CASSRRTSGNNEQFF. The chain has TRBV4-2 and TRBJ2-1, with TRBD2 matching 10 bases. The CDR3 covers 15 residues. J gave up 5 bases and V 4 bases, and 5 bases lay outside the gene matches. Per germline, CDR1 LGHNA and CDR2 YNFKEQ.

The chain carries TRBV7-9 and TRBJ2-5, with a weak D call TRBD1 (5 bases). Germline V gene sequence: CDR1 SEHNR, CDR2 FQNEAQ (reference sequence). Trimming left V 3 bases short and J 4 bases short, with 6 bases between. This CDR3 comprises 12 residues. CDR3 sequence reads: CASSFDRETQYF. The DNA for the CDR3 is TGTGCCAGCAGCTTCGACAGAGAGACCCAGTACTTC.

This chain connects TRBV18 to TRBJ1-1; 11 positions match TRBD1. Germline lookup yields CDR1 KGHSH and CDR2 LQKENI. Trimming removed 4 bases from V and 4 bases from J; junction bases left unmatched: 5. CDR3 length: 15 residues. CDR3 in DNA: TGTGCCAGCTCACGGAAGGACAGGGGGCCCACTGAAGCTTTCTTT. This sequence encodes CASSRKDRGPTEAFF.

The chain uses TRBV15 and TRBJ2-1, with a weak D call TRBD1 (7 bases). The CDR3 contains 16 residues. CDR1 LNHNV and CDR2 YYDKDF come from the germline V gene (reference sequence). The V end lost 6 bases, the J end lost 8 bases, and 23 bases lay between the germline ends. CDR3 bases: TGTGCCACCAGAGCGGCGCAGGGGGGAATTGACCATGAGCAGTTCTTC. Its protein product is CATRAAQGGIDHEQFF.

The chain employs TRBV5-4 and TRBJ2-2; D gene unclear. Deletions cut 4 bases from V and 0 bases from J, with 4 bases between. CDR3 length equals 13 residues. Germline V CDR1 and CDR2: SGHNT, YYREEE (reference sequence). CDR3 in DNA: TGTGCCAGCAGCCCAGCGAACACCGGGGAGCTGTTTTTT. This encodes CASSPANTGELFF.

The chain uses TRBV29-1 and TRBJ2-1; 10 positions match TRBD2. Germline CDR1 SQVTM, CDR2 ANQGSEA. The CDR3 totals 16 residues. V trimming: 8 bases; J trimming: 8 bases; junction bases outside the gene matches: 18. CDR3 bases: TGCAGCATTGGCCCACTAGCGGGAAAAAAAAGGGATGAGCAGTTCTTC. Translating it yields CSIGPLAGKKRDEQFF.

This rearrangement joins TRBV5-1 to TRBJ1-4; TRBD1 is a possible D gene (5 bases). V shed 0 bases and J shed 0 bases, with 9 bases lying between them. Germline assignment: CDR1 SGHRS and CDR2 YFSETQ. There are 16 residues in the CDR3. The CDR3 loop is CASSLATGATNEKLFF. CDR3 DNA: TGCGCCAGCAGCTTGGCCACAGGTGCAACTAATGAAAAACTGTTTTTT.

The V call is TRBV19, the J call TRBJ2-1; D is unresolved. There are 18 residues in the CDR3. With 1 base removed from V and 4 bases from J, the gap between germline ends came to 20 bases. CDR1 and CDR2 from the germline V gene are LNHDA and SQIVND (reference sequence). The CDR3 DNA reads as TGTGCCAGTAGTATAGCCCCGATAACCCGATACAGTTACAATGAGCAGTTCTTC. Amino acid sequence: CASSIAPITRYSYNEQFF.